Below, 3 T cell receptor beta chains from the same sample are listed, as sequenced in a study of blood T cell repertoires in COVID-19. The repertoire was sequenced with immunoSEQ multiplex PCR; TCRdb's copy has only in-frame clones and lacks some. The top ten clones hold around 5% of a sample with about 36,000 clones, about 85% of them seen once. The sequencing input was peripheral blood. The receptors derive from a middle-aged man with active COVID-19.

The chain joins TRBV10-2 to TRBJ2-7, with TRBD2 matching over 13 bases. Germline V gives CDR1 WSHSY, CDR2 SAAADI. CDR3 size: 15 residues. The junction had 9 bases not matched to a gene; V was cut back by 8 bases and J by 5 bases. The CDR3: CASGGLAGMLNEQYF. The CDR3 DNA reads TGCGCCAGCGGGGGACTAGCGGGGATGCTCAACGAGCAGTACTTC.

The chain combines TRBV24-1 with TRBJ2-1; a possible D gene is TRBD1 (6 bases). This CDR3 contains 15 residues. Trimming removed 2 bases at V and 5 bases at J, with 12 bases between. Germline assignment: CDR1 KGHDR and CDR2 SFDVKD. The CDR3 sequence: CATSDSAGDNNEQFF. In DNA form, the CDR3 reads TGTGCCACCAGTGATTCGGCAGGGGACAACAATGAGCAGTTCTTC.

Only one count was recorded for this clone. The chain uses TRBV5-1 and TRBJ2-7; 7 bases align to TRBD1. Per the germline V gene, CDR1 is SGHRS and CDR2 is YFSETQ. This CDR3 is 16 amino acids long. J lost 4 bases, V lost 0 bases, and 10 bases had no gene match. The DNA of the CDR3 is TGCGCCAGCAGCTTGGACGCAGGGGGAGTTGGGTACGAGCAGTACTTC. Protein: CASSLDAGGVGYEQYF.